What follows are 24 T cell receptor beta chains derived from one specimen sequenced in a study of high-grade serous ovarian cancer treatment subgroups. Tumor samples were obtained before definitive surgery or chemotherapy. The repertoire was sequenced with immunoSEQ multiplex PCR; TCRdb's copy has only in-frame clones and lacks some. The sample holds about 30,000 clones, roughly four fifths seen once. The sample comprised tumor tissue. The receptors derive from a human donor with high-grade serous ovarian cancer.

The chain couples TRBV19 to TRBJ2-2; D is unresolved. Germline V lookup: CDR1 LNHDA, CDR2 SQIVND (reference sequence). Trimming removed 7 bases from V and 2 bases from J, with 8 bases in between. The CDR3 extends over 13 amino acids. The CDR3: CASKTSNTGELFF. DNA of the CDR3: TGTGCCAGTAAGACATCAAACACCGGGGAGCTGTTTTTT.

V gene TRBV6-5 combines with J gene TRBJ2-3, with 8 bases fitting TRBD2. V lost 6 bases, J lost 10 bases, and 9 bases stayed unmatched. From germline, CDR1 is MNHEY and CDR2 SVGAGI. This CDR3 spans 13 amino acids. CDR3 protein: CASRSLAGMAQYF. CDR3 coding DNA: TGTGCCAGCAGAAGCTTAGCGGGAATGGCGCAGTATTTT.

The gene calls are TRBV27 and TRBJ2-2; 7 nucleotides align to TRBD1. V was pared by 6 bases and J by 6 bases, with 19 bases of the junction left unmatched. From germline, CDR1 is MNHEY and CDR2 SMNVEV (reference sequence). The CDR3 consists of 18 residues. This CDR3 is CASRNSNVRGLRAGELFF. For the CDR3, the DNA is TGTGCCAGCAGGAATTCGAATGTAAGGGGGCTACGAGCCGGGGAGCTGTTTTTT.

This clone was counted only a few times. The gene calls are TRBV29-1 and TRBJ1-1; tentative D call: TRBD1 (6 bases). Trimming took 7 bases from V and 7 from J, leaving 13 bases between them. From germline, CDR1 is SQVTM and CDR2 ANQGSEA. The CDR3 spans 11 residues. CDR3 residues: CSALDSREAFF. For the CDR3, the DNA is TGCAGCGCCTTGGACAGCCGTGAAGCTTTCTTT.

V usage is TRBV9 and J usage is TRBJ2-1; a possible D gene is TRBD2 (6 bases). Germline CDR1 and CDR2: SGDLS and YYNGEE. The CDR3 extends over 14 amino acids. Between the trimmed V and J ends, which lost 0 bases and 4 bases, there was a span of 8 bases. In DNA, the CDR3 is TGTGCCAGCAGCGTAGGCGGGGTGTACAATGAGCAGTTCTTC. Translation: CASSVGGVYNEQFF.

There are a few counts of this clone. The chain joins TRBV10-1 to TRBJ1-5, with a weak D call TRBD1 (5 bases). From germline, CDR1 is WNHNN and CDR2 SYGVQD (reference sequence). The CDR3 is made up of 14 amino acids. Between the trimmed V and J ends, which lost 0 bases and 4 bases, there was a span of 7 bases. The CDR3 nucleotides are TGCGCCAGCAGTGAGTCAGGGGAGAATCAGCCCCAGCATTTT. This translates into CASSESGENQPQHF.

As regards this clone: Other DNA sequences of this sample code for an identical CDR3. CDR3 in DNA: TGTGCCAGCAGCTTACAGGGGGCCGGCACAGATACGCAGTATTTT. It is translated as CASSLQGAGTDTQYF. This sequence joins TRBV7-3 and TRBJ2-3; 8 bases map to TRBD1. V was pared by 2 bases and J by 1 base, with 2 bases of the junction left unmatched. The CDR3 is 15 amino acids. Germline V CDR1 and CDR2: SGHTA, FQGTGA.

V is TRBV28 and J is TRBJ1-3, with TRBD1 identical over 10 bases. The junction had 9 bases not matched to a gene; V was cut back by 5 bases and J by 2 bases. CDR1 and CDR2 from the germline V gene are MDHEN and SYDVKM. The CDR3 totals 17 residues. In DNA, the CDR3 is TGTGCCAGCAGTACTCGACAGGGGGCAGTGGCTGGAAACACCATATATTTT. Amino acids: CASSTRQGAVAGNTIYF.

The chain is built from TRBV28 and TRBJ2-2; 10 bases are shared with TRBD2. The CDR3 covers 16 residues. CDR1 and CDR2 (germline): MDHEN, SYDVKM. V trimming: 6 bases; J trimming: 7 bases; junction bases outside the gene matches: 11. The CDR3 nucleotides read TGTGCCAGCAGGGCGGCCGGGACTAGCGAAGGCGGGGAGCTGTTTTTT. Its translation is CASRAAGTSEGGELFF.

V and J are TRBV28 and TRBJ2-1; no reliable D call. The germline CDR1 and CDR2 sequences are MDHEN and SYDVKM. V gave up 4 bases and J gave up 9 bases, with 13 bases separating them. This CDR3 region has 13 residues. The CDR3: CASSWAPVGEQFF. In DNA, the CDR3 is TGTGCCAGCAGTTGGGCTCCTGTGGGTGAGCAGTTCTTC.

This rearrangement joins TRBV28 to TRBJ2-7; D might be TRBD2 (5 bases). The CDR3 spans 14 residues. V lost 3 bases to trimming and J lost 2 bases, with 11 bases between them. Germline V gene lookup returns CDR1 MDHEN and CDR2 SYDVKM. The CDR3 here is CASSFGRVAYEQYF. CDR3 DNA sequence: TGTGCCAGCAGTTTTGGGCGGGTTGCCTACGAGCAGTACTTC.

The rearrangement uses TRBV6-4 and TRBJ2-2; maybe TRBD1 (6 bases). Germline V gives CDR1 MRHNA, CDR2 SNTAGT. Trimming cost V 6 bases and J 3 bases, with 11 bases left between them. The CDR3 is 14 residues long. DNA for the CDR3: TGTGCCAGCAGAACTGGGGGCGACACCGGGGAGCTGTTTTTT. Translated: CASRTGGDTGELFF.

This sequence joins TRBV11-3 and TRBJ2-1; D is uncertain. Germline CDR1 reads SGHNT; CDR2 reads YENEEA. The CDR3 sequence is 11 residues long. Trimming cost V 1 base and J 8 bases, with 3 bases left between them. CDR3: CASSLGYEQFF. CDR3 bases: TGTGCCAGCAGCTTAGGGTATGAGCAGTTCTTC. Full variable domain (outside the CDR3, taken from reference TRBV11-3 and TRBJ2-1): EAGVVQSPRYKIIEKKQPVAFWCNPISGHNTLYWYLQNLGQGPELLIRYENEEAVDDSQLPKDRFSAERLKGVDSTLKIQPAELGDSAVYLCASSLGYEQFFGPGTRLTVL.

This chain links TRBV28 with TRBJ1-2; TRBD1 matches at 8 bases. Germline trimming cut 4 bases from V and 4 bases from J; bases unmatched to any gene: 5. The CDR3 has 14 residues. Germline V gene lookup returns CDR1 MDHEN and CDR2 SYDVKM. The CDR3 sequence: CASSSPGGGYGYTF. In DNA, the CDR3 is TGTGCCAGCAGTTCCCCAGGGGGCGGCTATGGCTACACCTTC.

This CDR3 is CASKDSPSSYNEQFF. CDR3 DNA: TGCGCCAGCAAAGACTCCCCGAGCTCCTACAATGAGCAGTTCTTC. V is TRBV5-1 and J is TRBJ2-1; D ambiguous. The CDR3 spans 15 residues. Germline V gives CDR1 SGHRS, CDR2 YFSETQ. Trimming shortened V by 6 bases and J by 0 bases, and 13 bases separated the two germline ends.

The gene calls are TRBV19 and TRBJ2-7, with 8 bases matching TRBD1. Germline trimming cut 3 bases from V and 0 bases from J; bases unmatched to any gene: 13. Germline loops: CDR1 LNHDA, CDR2 SQIVND (reference sequence). This CDR3 is built from 18 residues. The CDR3 DNA reads TGTGCCAGTAGTATCACTCACTATAGGACAGGGCCCTCCTACGAGCAGTACTTC. Amino acids: CASSITHYRTGPSYEQYF. Based on the CDR3 plus reference TRBV19 and TRBJ2-7, the full variable domain is DGGITQSPKYLFRKEGQNVTLSCEQNLNHDAMYWYRQDPGQGLRLIYYSQIVNDFQKGDIAEGYSVSREKKESFPLTVTSAQKNPTAFYLCASSITHYRTGPSYEQYFGPGTRLTVT.

This chain connects TRBV9 to TRBJ1-1; no firm D call. The CDR3 is made up of 15 amino acids. Trimming shortened V by 0 bases and J by 4 bases, and 13 bases separated the two germline ends. The germline CDR1 and CDR2 sequences are SGDLS and YYNGEE. CDR3 loop: CASSVVVGNPTEAFF. DNA of the CDR3: TGTGCCAGCAGCGTAGTTGTAGGGAACCCCACTGAAGCTTTCTTT. Variable domain in full (rest from reference TRBV9 and TRBJ1-1): DSGVTQTPKHLITATGQRVTLRCSPRSGDLSVYWYQQSLDQGLQFLIQYYNGEERAKGNILERFSAQQFPDLHSELNLSSLELGDSALYFCASSVVVGNPTEAFFGQGTRLTVV.

The chain employs TRBV27 and TRBJ2-3; TRBD2 matches 10 bases. CDR1 is MNHEY and CDR2 is SMNVEV in the germline V gene (reference sequence). The CDR3 contains 15 residues. V lost 5 bases and J lost 1; bases outside the gene matches: 3. CDR3 DNA: TGTGCCAGCAGTCCCGGACTAGCGGGCACAGATACGCAGTATTTT. This sequence encodes CASSPGLAGTDTQYF.

The chain combines TRBV19 with TRBJ1-3, with D possibly TRBD1 on 6 matching bases. Germline V gene lookup returns CDR1 LNHDA and CDR2 SQIVND (reference sequence). V dropped 7 bases and J dropped 2 bases, with 21 bases sitting between them. The CDR3 has 17 residues. In nucleotides, the CDR3 is TGTGCCAGTAAGCGGGGGACGACAGGCAGGCCTGGAAACACCATATATTTT. It translates to CASKRGTTGRPGNTIYF.

This sequence joins TRBV29-1 and TRBJ2-3, with TRBD2 matching 7 bases. CDR3 length: 14 residues. The germline CDR1 and CDR2 sequences are SQVTM and ANQGSEA. Unmatched junction bases numbered 13, after V lost 6 bases and J lost 7 bases. CDR3 protein: CSVQLGTNSHTQYF. The CDR3 DNA follows: TGCAGCGTCCAGCTCGGGACTAACTCTCATACGCAGTATTTT.

The V call is TRBV2, the J call TRBJ1-2, with a weak D call TRBD1 (6 bases). With 6 bases removed from V and 4 bases from J, the gap between germline ends came to 18 bases. The CDR3 loop spans 15 amino acids. Germline V CDR1 and CDR2: SNHLY, FYNNEI. The CDR3 DNA sequence: TGTGCCAGCAGAGCGAACAGGGCTTCTGGCTATGGCTACACCTTC. It specifies CASRANRASGYGYTF.

The V gene is TRBV11-2, the J gene TRBJ1-5; TRBD1 aligns across 7 bases. Losses at the gene ends were 6 bases for V and 0 bases for J; bases not matched to a gene: 5. There are 15 residues in the CDR3. The V gene's germline CDR1 is SGHAT and CDR2 FQNNGV. For the CDR3, the DNA is TGTGCCAGCAGTCCAACAGGGGTTAGCAATCAGCCCCAGCATTTT. This gives the protein CASSPTGVSNQPQHF.

The V call is TRBV7-8, the J call TRBJ1-2; TRBD1 aligns across 10 bases. The CDR3 sequence is 14 residues long. Per germline, CDR1 SGHVS and CDR2 FQNEAQ. J lost 6 bases, V lost 4 bases, and 5 bases had no gene match. This CDR3 is CASSSGQGLHGYTF. The DNA for the CDR3 is TGTGCCAGCAGCTCGGGACAGGGGCTACATGGCTACACCTTC.

This rearrangement joins TRBV4-1 to TRBJ1-4, with a tentative D call TRBD1 (6 bases). CDR1 MGHRA and CDR2 YSYEKL come from the germline V gene. The CDR3 is made up of 17 amino acids. Trimming took 3 bases from V and 6 from J, leaving 20 bases between them. Written as DNA, the CDR3 is TGCGCCAGCAGCCAGGGACCAACGGCCAGGGGTCATGAAAAACTGTTTTTT. This sequence encodes CASSQGPTARGHEKLFF.